This T cell receptor (beta chain) was recovered during a study of OX40 agonist ivuxolimab in advanced cancers. The CDR3 covers 13 residues. Germline V lookup: CDR1 LNHDA, CDR2 SQIVND (reference sequence). Between the trimmed V and J ends, which lost 4 bases and 5 bases, there was a span of 8 bases. Generated by immunoSEQ multiplex PCR, the TCRdb table keeps only in-frame clones and is missing some. The sample contains around 40,000 clones, 75% to 90% of which appear only once. Sequenced here: CD4+ or CD8+ T cells sorted from blood, sampled in a trial of the OX40 agonist ivuxolimab. The chain couples TRBV19 to TRBJ1-4, with D hard to call. The source of this sequence is an adult with an advanced solid tumor such as melanoma, head and neck, liver or kidney cancer. CDR3 region: CASSRVRNEKLFF. The CDR3 region has the DNA TGTGCCAGTAGTAGGGTTAGGAATGAAAAACTGTTTTTT.